This T cell receptor beta chain originates from a study of shared clonotypes between healthy human individuals. Germline CDR1 is LNHNV and CDR2 is YYDKDF (reference sequence). The CDR3 length is 12 residues. The germline V and J ends were trimmed by 4 bases and 11 bases, with 13 bases remaining between them. Notes on this clone: Antigen: not known.

The repertoire was sequenced with immunoSEQ multiplex PCR; TCRdb's copy has only in-frame clones and lacks some. The sample yields about 820,000 clones, roughly 92% seen once. CD8 cells classed as naive were CD45RO-negative and positively selected for CCR7, excluding terminally differentiated effector memory CD45RA+ cells. Study-wide findings and caveats: With a handful of donors compared, around 5% of naive CD4 clonotypes were shared. The study generally estimated greater richness for naive than memory subsets. Although depth was large, rarefaction showed that sequencing of the sorted subsets was incomplete.

The sequence was collected from a young man in good health. The chain recombines TRBV15 with TRBJ2-3; D is unresolved. Sequencing was done on a sample of naive CD8+ T cells sorted from blood. CDR3 sequence reads: CATSMDRMGQYF. In DNA form, the CDR3 reads TGTGCCACCAGCATGGATCGAATGGGGCAGTATTTT.